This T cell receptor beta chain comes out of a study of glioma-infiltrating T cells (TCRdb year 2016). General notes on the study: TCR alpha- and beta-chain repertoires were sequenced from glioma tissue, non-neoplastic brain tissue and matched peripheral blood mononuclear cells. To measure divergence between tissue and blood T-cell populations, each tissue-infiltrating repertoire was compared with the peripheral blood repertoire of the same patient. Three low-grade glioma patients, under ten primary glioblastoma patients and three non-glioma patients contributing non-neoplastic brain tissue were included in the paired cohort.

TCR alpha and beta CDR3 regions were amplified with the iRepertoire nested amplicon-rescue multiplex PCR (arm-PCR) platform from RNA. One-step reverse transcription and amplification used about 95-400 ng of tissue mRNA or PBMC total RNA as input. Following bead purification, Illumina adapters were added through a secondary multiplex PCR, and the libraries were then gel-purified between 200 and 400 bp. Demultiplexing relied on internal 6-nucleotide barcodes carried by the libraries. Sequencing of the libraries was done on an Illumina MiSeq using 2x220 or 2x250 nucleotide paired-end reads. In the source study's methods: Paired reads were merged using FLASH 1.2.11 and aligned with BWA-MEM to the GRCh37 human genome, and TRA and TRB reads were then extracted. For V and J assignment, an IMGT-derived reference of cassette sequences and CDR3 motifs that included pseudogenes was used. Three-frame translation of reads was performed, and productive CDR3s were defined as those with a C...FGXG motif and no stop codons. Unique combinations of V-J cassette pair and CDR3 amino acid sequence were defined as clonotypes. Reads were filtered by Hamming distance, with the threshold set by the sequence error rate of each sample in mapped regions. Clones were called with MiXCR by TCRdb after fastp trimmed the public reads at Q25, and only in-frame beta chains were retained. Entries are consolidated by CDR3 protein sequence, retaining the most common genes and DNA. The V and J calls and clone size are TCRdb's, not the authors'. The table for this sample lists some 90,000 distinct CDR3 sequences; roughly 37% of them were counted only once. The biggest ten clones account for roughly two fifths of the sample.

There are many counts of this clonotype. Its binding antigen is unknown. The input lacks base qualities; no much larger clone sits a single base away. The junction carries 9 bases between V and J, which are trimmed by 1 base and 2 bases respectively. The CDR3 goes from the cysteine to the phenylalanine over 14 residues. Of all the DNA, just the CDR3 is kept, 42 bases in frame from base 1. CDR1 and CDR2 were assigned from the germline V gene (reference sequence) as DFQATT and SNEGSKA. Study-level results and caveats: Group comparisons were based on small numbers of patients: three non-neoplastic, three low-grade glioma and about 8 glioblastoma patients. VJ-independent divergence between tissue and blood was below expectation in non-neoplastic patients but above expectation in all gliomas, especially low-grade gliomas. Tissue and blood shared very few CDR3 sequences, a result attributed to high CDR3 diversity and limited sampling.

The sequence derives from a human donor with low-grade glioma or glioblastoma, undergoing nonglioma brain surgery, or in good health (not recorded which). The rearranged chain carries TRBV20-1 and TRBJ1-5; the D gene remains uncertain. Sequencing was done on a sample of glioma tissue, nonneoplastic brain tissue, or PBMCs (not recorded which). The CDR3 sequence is CSARANQGNQPQHF. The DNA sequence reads TGCAGTGCTAGAGCCAACCAAGGCAATCAGCCCCAGCATTTT.